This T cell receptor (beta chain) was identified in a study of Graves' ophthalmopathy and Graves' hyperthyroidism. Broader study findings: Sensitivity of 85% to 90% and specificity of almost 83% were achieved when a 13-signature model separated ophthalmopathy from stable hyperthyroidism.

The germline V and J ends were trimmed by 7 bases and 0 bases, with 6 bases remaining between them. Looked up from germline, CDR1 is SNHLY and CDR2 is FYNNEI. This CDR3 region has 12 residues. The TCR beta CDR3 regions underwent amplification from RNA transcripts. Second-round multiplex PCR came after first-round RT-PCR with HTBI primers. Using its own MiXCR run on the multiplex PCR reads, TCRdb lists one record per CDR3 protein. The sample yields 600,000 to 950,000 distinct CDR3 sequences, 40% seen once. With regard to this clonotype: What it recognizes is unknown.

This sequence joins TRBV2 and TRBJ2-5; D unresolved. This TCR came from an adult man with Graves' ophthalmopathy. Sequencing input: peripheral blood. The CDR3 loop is CASMLYQETQYF. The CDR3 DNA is TGTGCCAGCATGTTGTACCAAGAGACCCAGTACTTC. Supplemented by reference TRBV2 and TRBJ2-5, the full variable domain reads EPEVTQTPSHQVTQMGQEVILRCVPISNHLYFYWYRQILGQKVEFLVSFYNNEISEKSEIFDDQFSVERPDGSNFTLKIRSTKLEDSAMYFCASMLYQETQYFGPGTRLLVL.